Shown below are 8 T cell receptor beta chains from a single sample sequenced in a study of T-cell reconstitution after alpha-beta-depleted transplantation in children. The authors prepared the TCRbeta library with unique molecular identifiers. TCRdb re-derived calls from the PCR reads in MiXCR, one entry per CDR3 protein. The table lists fewer than 700,000 distinct CDR3 sequences, around 13% of them singletons, with 2.2% in the top ten. Sequences were derived from PBMCs, mostly from graft donor cells, sampled 360 days after TCRalphabeta/CD19-depleted stem cell transplant. The receptors were gathered from a male patient between 5 and 17 years old who had a stem cell transplant for acute myeloid leukemia, so the T cells may come from the graft donor.

The sample holds a few counts of this clonotype. The rearrangement joins TRBV6-2 or TRBV6-3 to TRBJ1-1; a weak D match, TRBD1 (6 bases). This CDR3 comprises 17 residues. CDR1 and CDR2 from the germline V gene are MNHEY and SVGEGT. Trimming removed 0 bases from V and 2 bases from J, with 16 bases in between. The CDR3, as DNA: TGTGCCAGCAGTTACTCGATATCGGGACAATTTAACACTGAAGCTTTCTTT. Amino acids: CASSYSISGQFNTEAFF.

This clonotype was detected a few times. J is TRBJ2-3 and V is TRBV6-5; no clear D. Germline lookup yields CDR1 MNHEY and CDR2 SVGAGI. V lost 3 bases, J lost 2 bases, and 12 bases lay in between. The CDR3 is made up of 15 amino acids. The CDR3: CASSYQRPITDTQYF. DNA for the CDR3: TGTGCCAGCAGTTATCAAAGGCCGATCACAGATACGCAGTATTTT.

This clonotype was found many times. The chain is built from TRBV5-1 and TRBJ2-3; perhaps TRBD1 as D (6 bases). V lost 5 bases and J lost 7, with 14 bases in between. The germline V gene has CDR1 SGHRS and CDR2 YFSETQ. The CDR3 extends over 13 amino acids. CDR3 in amino acids: CASSGQIQYTQYF. Written as DNA, the CDR3 is TGCGCCAGCAGTGGACAGATTCAATATACGCAGTATTTT.

Here the CDR3 DNA reads TGTGCCATCACTCCATTCGACCGGGGCACTGAAGCTTTCTTT. This codes for CAITPFDRGTEAFF. V is TRBV10-3 and J is TRBJ1-1; D is uncertain. CDR3 size: 14 residues. V lost 7 bases and J 4 bases, leaving 16 bases between the germline ends. CDR1 and CDR2 (germline): ENHRY, SYGVKD.

The table lists this clonotype with many counts. V gene TRBV9 combines with J gene TRBJ2-7; D is uncertain. Germline V CDR1 and CDR2: SGDLS, YYNGEE. This CDR3 comprises 13 residues. V was pared by 4 bases and J by 2 bases, with 10 bases between. This CDR3 reads CASSPQSTYEQYF. DNA for the CDR3: TGTGCCAGCAGCCCCCAAAGTACCTACGAGCAGTACTTC.

The chain couples TRBV12-3 or TRBV12-4 to TRBJ2-7, with TRBD2 as a possible D gene (6 bases). This CDR3 region has 17 residues. V was pared by 6 bases and J by 2 bases, with 23 bases between. CDR3 bases: TGTGCCAGCAGCCCTCGAACCCCGGGACTGGTGGCCTACGAGCAGTACTTC. It codes for CASSPRTPGLVAYEQYF.

In its sample, this clonotype was seen a few times. With a much larger clone just one base away, this may be a read error. The chain has TRBV20-1 and TRBJ2-7; 8 bases match TRBD1. Trimming removed 1 base from V and 2 bases from J; junction bases left unmatched: 4. The CDR3 runs to 14 residues. Germline CDR1 and CDR2: DFQATT and SNEGSKA (reference sequence). CDR3 bases: TGCAGTGCTAGAGCCCGGACAGGGACCTACGAGCAGTACTTC. Amino acids: CSARARTGTYEQYF.

CDR3 residues: CASSLGTYGNEQYF. CDR3 DNA sequence: TGTGCCAGCAGCTTGGGGACCTACGGAAACGAGCAGTACTTC. J is TRBJ2-7 and V is TRBV7-9; TRBD1 or TRBD2 may be the D gene (5 bases each). The germline CDR1 and CDR2 sequences are SEHNR and FQNEAQ (reference sequence). There are 14 residues in the CDR3. Trimming shortened V by 3 bases and J by 5 bases, and 14 bases separated the two germline ends.